Sequencing of this T cell receptor beta chain was carried out in a study of T-cell memory formation after mild COVID-19 (dated by TCRdb to about 2021). As for the study more broadly: TCR sequence clusters from the two donors were found to be largely donor specific. In two donors, T-cell clones that expanded and contracted after mild COVID-19 were followed by sequencing TCRalpha and TCRbeta repertoires longitudinally. Two young, previously healthy adult volunteers made up the cohort, one male and one female.

Concerning this clonotype: Its antigen has not been determined. Per-nucleotide qualities are absent, and no much larger clonotype sits a single base away.

Ficoll-Paque density gradient centrifugation was the method used to isolate PBMCs. Here is what the overall study found, with its caveats: Some responding clones were detected in pre-infection memory, which suggested that pre-existing cross-reactive memory T cells had joined the SARS-CoV-2 response. Whether the second-wave clones peaking on day 37 were SARS-CoV-2 specific was not confirmed. Contracting CD4+ clones appeared mostly in the CM and EM memory subsets, whereas CD8+ clones were enriched in EMRA. Clones that contracted from day 15 to 85 showed balanced CD4/CD8 phenotypes, whereas a second wave of clones that expanded from day 15 to 37 leaned towards CD4+. Only a couple of mild cases were covered in the study, and larger cohorts including severe cases with pre-infection samples were considered necessary.

The sequencing machine was an Illumina NovaSeq 6000. TCRalpha and TCRbeta cDNA libraries were constructed by 5'RACE with constant-segment primers, with sample barcodes and unique molecular identifiers being introduced. Trizol reagent was used to extract RNA from every sample. Amplification of the libraries took two PCR steps, and the second step added a second sample barcode plus Illumina TruSeq adapters. The libraries were sequenced on an Illumina NovaSeq using 2 x 150 bp paired-end reads. The study's own analysis went as follows. Demultiplexing of reads and collapsing into UMI-guided consensus sequences were performed with migec v1.2.7. Using mixcr v2.1.11, UMI consensuses were aligned to TRA and TRB V and J templates and then assembled into clonotypes. A clonotype was counted as expanded or contracted only when both edgeR and NoisET called the clonotype significant, with the noise models trained on biological replicates. For edgeR calls, a false discovery rate-adjusted p below 0.01 and a log2 fold-change threshold of 1 were applied. As an exploratory analysis of dynamics, max-normalized trajectories of the 1000 most abundant clonotypes were examined by PCA with hierarchical clustering. Separately sequenced CD4+ and CD8+ repertoires were used to assign the CD4 or CD8 phenotype of responding clones. In-frame beta chains were kept once TCRdb had trimmed the public reads at Q25 with fastp and called clones with MiXCR. Identical CDR3 protein sequences are pooled into one entry, listed with their most common genes and DNA. The V and J calls were not made by the authors but by TCRdb's processing. The sample table lists 290,000 or so distinct CDR3 sequences, 15% to 20% of them with a count of one. The leading ten clones occupy around 21% of the sample.

The CDR3 sequence holds 13 residues, the cysteine and phenylalanine included. CDR3 DNA only is kept here, 39 bases in frame from base 1. CDR1 and CDR2 were assigned from the germline V gene (reference sequence) as SEHNR and FQNEAQ. Deletion took 7 bases off V and 2 bases off J, with a span of 9 bases between the germline ends. The specimen was PBMCs or a T cell subset sorted from them (not recorded which). The chain is encoded by TRBV7-9 joined to TRBJ1-3; no D gene is confidently identified. The TCR was taken from a man younger than 30 who had mild COVID-19 (a few samples of this study predate the infection). The sample titles of this study are shuffled in the database, so cell type and time point are left out; the donor was told from shared clones. The DNA sequence is as follows: TGTGCCAGCACTCCCCCGGCTGGAAACACCATATATTTT. This translates into CASTPPAGNTIYF.